Listed here are 9 T cell receptor beta chains from one sample, sequenced in a study of blood T cells in healthy people across ages. Through a sample-barcoded 5' primer and a J-beta primer mix, a second PCR was run for roughly 6 to 12 cycles. TCRdb called the 5' RACE reads again in MiXCR, with one record for every CDR3 protein. Of some 800,000 distinct CDR3 sequences in the sample, around 42% were seen once. Material: blood. These receptors all stem from a man aged 55 to 70 in good health.

V usage is TRBV4-1 and J usage is TRBJ2-4, with 8 bases aligning to TRBD1. The DNA end is a closer match to TRBJ2-7, so the J assignment may be wrong. CDR1 and CDR2 from the germline V gene are MGHRA and YSYEKL. The CDR3 contains 15 residues. The CDR3 is CASSSRTGISYEQYF. The CDR3 coding sequence is TGCGCCAGCAGCTCACGGACAGGGATCTCCTACGAGCAGTACTTC.

V and J are TRBV10-3 and TRBJ1-5; possible D gene TRBD1, 5 bases. V gave up 5 bases and J gave up 1 base, with 12 bases separating them. CDR3 size: 15 residues. CDR1 and CDR2 from the germline V gene are ENHRY and SYGVKD. The CDR3 spells CAISPSQGSNQPQHF. The CDR3 DNA is TGTGCCATCAGTCCCAGCCAGGGCAGCAATCAGCCCCAGCATTTT.

CDR3 protein: CASSLGTWVGDTQYF. DNA for the CDR3: TGTGCCAGCAGTTTAGGGACTTGGGTAGGGGATACGCAGTATTTT. The gene calls are TRBV12-3 or TRBV12-4 and TRBJ2-3, with D perhaps TRBD2 (5 bases). Trimming stripped 1 base from V and 6 bases from J, with 14 bases between. This CDR3 comprises 15 residues.

The chain employs TRBV4-1 and TRBJ1-2; no firm D call. V lost 0 bases and J 5 bases, leaving 13 bases between the germline ends. This CDR3 is 15 amino acids long. The germline CDR1 and CDR2 sequences are MGHRA and YSYEKL. This CDR3 reads CASSQEDKGGYGYTF. The CDR3 DNA reads TGCGCCAGCAGCCAAGAAGATAAAGGCGGATATGGCTACACCTTC.

The chain carries TRBV5-5 and TRBJ1-2; no definite D call. CDR1 and CDR2 from the germline V gene are SGHKS and YYEKEE (reference sequence). The CDR3 has 13 amino acids. V lost 2 bases and J lost 7, with 12 bases in between. The CDR3 here is CASSFGDNRGYTF. The DNA of the CDR3 is TGTGCCAGCAGCTTTGGGGATAATCGTGGCTACACCTTC. Together with reference TRBV5-5 and TRBJ1-2, the CDR3 gives the full variable domain: DAGVTQSPTHLIKTRGQQVTLRCSPISGHKSVSWYQQVLGQGPQFIFQYYEKEERGRGNFPDRFSARQFPNYSSELNVNALLLGDSALYLCASSFGDNRGYTFGSGTRLTVV.

This clonotype was detected only a few times. This chain connects TRBV7-9 to TRBJ2-5; D unclear. V was pared by 6 bases and J by 1 base, with 9 bases between. CDR1 is SEHNR, CDR2 FQNEAQ, per germline (reference sequence). This CDR3 region has 13 residues. Written as DNA, the CDR3 is TGTGCCAGCAGTCCAAAGTTCCAAGAGACCCAGTACTTC. Encoded protein: CASSPKFQETQYF.

With regard to this clonotype: A read error may explain this, as a much larger clone is one base away. The chain joins TRBV7-2 to TRBJ2-4, with D perhaps matching TRBD2 (5 bases). The last part of the DNA fits TRBJ2-5 better; the J call may be wrong. Germline CDR1 reads SGHTA; CDR2 reads FQGNSA. The CDR3 is 16 amino acids. This CDR3 is CASSRGLRDLQETQYF. Written as DNA, the CDR3 is TGTGCCAGCAGCCGAGGACTGCGCGACCTGCAAGAGACCCAGTACTTC.

Only a few counts were recorded for this clonotype. This chain connects TRBV7-9 to TRBJ2-1, with D possibly being TRBD2 (6 bases). Germline V gene lookup returns CDR1 SEHNR and CDR2 FQNEAQ (reference sequence). V lost 3 bases and J lost 0, with 15 bases in between. The CDR3 contains 17 residues. The chain's CDR3 is CASSFFWDSSSYNEQFF. The CDR3 nucleotides read TGTGCCAGCAGCTTCTTTTGGGACTCGAGCTCCTACAATGAGCAGTTCTTC.

In its sample, this clonotype was seen a few times. The DNA for the CDR3 is TGTGCCAGCAGCTTAGATTGGGCTGTGAGGGAGACCCAGTACTTC. Its protein is CASSLDWAVRETQYF. This chain uses TRBV7-2 with TRBJ2-7, with D unclear. The J call could be wrong; TRBJ2-5 is a better fit for the DNA end. This CDR3 comprises 15 residues. Per the germline V gene, CDR1 is SGHTA and CDR2 is FQGNSA.